Following are 28 T cell receptor beta chains from one sample sequenced in a study of patients and donors after allogeneic stem cell transplantation. One entry per CDR3 protein results from TCRdb running MiXCR on the RT-PCR reads. The sample has roughly 200,000 distinct CDR3 sequences, 41% seen once. The sample was blood, either unsorted or a sorted T cell fraction (not recorded which). The receptors come from a human donor who was either an allogeneic HSCT recipient or a stem cell or donor lymphocyte infusion donor (not recorded which). It is not recorded whose cells these are; they may come from a transplant donor.

The chain is built from TRBV27 and TRBJ2-5; 12 nucleotides align to TRBD2. CDR3 length: 16 residues. CDR1 is MNHEY, CDR2 SMNVEV, per germline (reference sequence). The ends lost 3 bases at V and 2 bases at J; junction bases unmatched: 4. The CDR3 spells CASSLTSGRAQETQYF. CDR3 nucleotide sequence: TGTGCCAGCAGTTTGACTAGCGGGAGAGCACAAGAGACCCAGTACTTC.

The V and J genes are TRBV15 and TRBJ1-2; D perhaps matches TRBD1 (5 bases). V lost 3 bases to trimming and J lost 8 bases, with 13 bases between them. Germline CDR1 is LNHNV and CDR2 is YYDKDF (reference sequence). The CDR3 runs to 13 residues. CDR3 in amino acids: CATSRGDVQGYTF. The CDR3, as DNA: TGTGCCACCAGCAGGGGGGACGTGCAAGGCTACACCTTC.

V and J are TRBV5-6 and TRBJ2-7, with 9 bases that match TRBD1. Looked up from germline, CDR1 is SGHDT and CDR2 is YYEEEE. CDR3 length: 12 residues. V dropped 4 bases and J dropped 7; count of bases not matched to a gene: 3. This chain's CDR3 is CASSGTGWEQYF. CDR3 DNA sequence: TGTGCCAGCAGCGGGACAGGGTGGGAGCAGTACTTC.

This clonotype was detected only a few times. The V and J genes are TRBV9 and TRBJ1-2; D not resolved. Germline V gives CDR1 SGDLS, CDR2 YYNGEE. V gave up 3 bases and J gave up 8 bases, with 20 bases separating them. This CDR3 has 15 residues. The CDR3 DNA reads TGTGCCAGCAGCGGACGCTCGAGACAACTTTTCGGCTACACCTTC. This codes for CASSGRSRQLFGYTF.

The V call is TRBV7-2, the J call TRBJ1-2, with a tentative D call TRBD1 (5 bases). Germline values: CDR1 SGHTA, CDR2 FQGNSA. V lost 2 bases to trimming and J lost 8 bases, with 12 bases between them. CDR3 length: 13 amino acids. DNA for the CDR3: TGTGCCAGCAGCTTAAGGCAGGGCTGGGGCTACACCTTC. Encoded protein: CASSLRQGWGYTF.

The chain joins TRBV4-3 to TRBJ2-2; possible D gene TRBD1, 5 bases. Trimming took 7 bases from V and 3 from J, leaving 18 bases between them. Germline CDR1 is LGHNA and CDR2 is YSLEER. CDR3 size: 16 residues. CDR3 sequence reads: CASTPRLDTYTGELFF. As DNA, the CDR3 is TGCGCCAGCACCCCGCGGCTGGACACTTACACCGGGGAGCTGTTTTTT.

This clonotype was recorded many times. The rearrangement links TRBV7-9 to TRBJ1-2; possible D gene TRBD1, 5 bases. CDR1 and CDR2 from the germline V gene are SEHNR and FQNEAQ (reference sequence). This CDR3 spans 15 amino acids. V gave up 0 bases and J gave up 8 bases, with 16 bases separating them. DNA for the CDR3: TGTGCCAGCAGCTTAGCAGGGGCCTGGGAGAGAGGCTACACCTTC. The encoded protein is CASSLAGAWERGYTF.

This clonotype was seen a handful of times. This sequence joins TRBV5-1 and TRBJ1-6; 8 bases match TRBD1. This CDR3 contains 15 residues. Unmatched junction bases numbered 9, after V lost 2 bases and J lost 11 bases. Germline V lookup: CDR1 SGHRS, CDR2 YFSETQ. The CDR3 DNA reads as TGCGCCAGCAGCTTCGGAAGCGACAGGGGCGCACCCCTCCACTTT. This codes for CASSFGSDRGAPLHF. Filled out from reference TRBV5-1 and TRBJ1-6, the complete variable domain reads KAGVTQTPRYLIKTRGQQVTLSCSPISGHRSVSWYQQTPGQGLQFLFEYFSETQRNKGNFPGRFSGRQFSNSRSEMNVSTLELGDSALYLCASSFGSDRGAPLHFGNGTRLTVT.

The rearrangement joins TRBV28 to TRBJ1-5, with D hard to call. This CDR3 is built from 15 residues. Germline V gene lookup returns CDR1 MDHEN and CDR2 SYDVKM. The V end was cut by 5 bases, the J end by 4 bases, with 15 bases between. In nucleotides, the CDR3 is TGTGCCAGCAGTCGGACGGACGGCGGGAATCAGCCCCAGCATTTT. Translated, it gives CASSRTDGGNQPQHF.

This clonotype has only a few counts. The DNA of the CDR3 is TGCAGCGTTGGTGGGGAAACTGAAGCTTTCTTT. It specifies CSVGGETEAFF. V is TRBV29-1 and J is TRBJ1-1; no definite D call. Germline V gene sequence: CDR1 SQVTM, CDR2 ANQGSEA. CDR3 size: 11 residues. V was cut by 4 bases and J by 5 bases, with 8 bases left in between.

The J gene is TRBJ1-1, the V gene TRBV25-1; perhaps TRBD1 as D (5 bases). The CDR3 sequence is 14 residues long. V lost 5 bases to trimming and J lost 1 base, with 11 bases between them. Germline V gene lookup returns CDR1 MGHDK and CDR2 SYGVNS. The DNA of the CDR3 is TGTGCCAGCAGTAGCCTCAGGGAGAACACTGAAGCTTTCTTT. Amino acids: CASSSLRENTEAFF.

The V gene is TRBV28, the J gene TRBJ2-7; 9 bases fit TRBD2. This CDR3 contains 17 residues. V dropped 2 bases and J dropped 3; count of bases not matched to a gene: 11. Germline V lookup: CDR1 MDHEN, CDR2 SYDVKM. This CDR3 is CASSLNSGLAGVYEQYF. The CDR3 nucleotides read TGTGCCAGCAGTTTAAATAGTGGATTAGCGGGAGTCTACGAGCAGTACTTC.

The rearrangement uses TRBV12-3 or TRBV12-4 and TRBJ2-1, with 9 bases lining up with TRBD1. This CDR3 spans 15 amino acids. V gave up 5 bases and J gave up 7 bases; unmatched junction bases: 9. The CDR3 region has the DNA TGTGCCAGCAGTAAACAGGGGGCGCAGAGGAATGAGCAGTTCTTC. This gives the protein CASSKQGAQRNEQFF.

The chain uses TRBV12-3 or TRBV12-4 and TRBJ1-1; D unclear. This CDR3 is built from 13 residues. V gave up 2 bases and J gave up 4 bases, with 8 bases separating them. CDR3 sequence reads: CASSLRQLTEAFF. CDR3 nucleotides: TGTGCCAGCAGTTTACGTCAGCTCACTGAAGCTTTCTTT.

This clonotype was seen more than once but under ten times. The chain has TRBV19 and TRBJ1-2, with no clear D. This CDR3 region has 12 residues. The germline V gene has CDR1 LNHDA and CDR2 SQIVND (reference sequence). V was pared by 3 bases and J by 4 bases, with 6 bases between. CDR3 bases: TGTGCCAGTAGTATTTCGGTCTATGGCTACACCTTC. Translating gives CASSISVYGYTF.

There are a few counts of this clonotype. V is TRBV5-6 and J is TRBJ2-3; no clear D gene. Looked up from germline, CDR1 is SGHDT and CDR2 is YYEEEE. V gave up 0 bases and J gave up 13 bases, with 12 bases separating them. CDR3 size: 12 residues. The CDR3 bases are TGTGCCAGCAGCTTGGCACCCGGTGAGAAGTATTTT. It translates to CASSLAPGEKYF.

The J gene is TRBJ1-4, the V gene TRBV29-1, with D hard to call. The CDR3 extends over 16 amino acids. The V gene's germline CDR1 is SQVTM and CDR2 ANQGSEA. Between the trimmed V and J ends, which lost 2 bases and 8 bases, there was a span of 21 bases. DNA for the CDR3: TGCAGCGTTGAATCCGTCGGCGGACCCTTTGGGGAAAAACTGTTTTTT. This encodes CSVESVGGPFGEKLFF.

The genes are TRBV5-1 and TRBJ2-2; 8 bases agree with TRBD1. The CDR3 has 15 amino acids. Germline lookup yields CDR1 SGHRS and CDR2 YFSETQ. Trimming at V came to 2 bases and at J to 3 bases, leaving 3 bases not matched to a gene. Here the CDR3 reads CASSFTQGDTGELFF. In DNA form, the CDR3 reads TGCGCCAGCAGCTTTACACAGGGGGACACCGGGGAGCTGTTTTTT.

The rearrangement joins TRBV7-2 to TRBJ2-3; no clear D. The CDR3 runs 16 residues. Looked up from germline, CDR1 is SGHTA and CDR2 is FQGNSA. With 3 bases removed from V and 4 bases from J, the gap between germline ends came to 17 bases. CDR3 sequence: CASSFRSALDADTQYF. As DNA, the CDR3 is TGTGCCAGCAGCTTCCGGAGCGCCCTTGATGCAGATACGCAGTATTTT. Drawing the rest from reference TRBV7-2 and TRBJ2-3, the complete variable domain is GAGVSQSPSNKVTEKGKDVELRCDPISGHTALYWYRQSLGQGLEFLIYFQGNSAPDKSGLPSDRFSAERTGGSVSTLTIQRTQQEDSAVYLCASSFRSALDADTQYFGPGTRLTVL.

This chain links TRBV27 with TRBJ2-3, with 7 bases lining up with TRBD1. Germline lookup yields CDR1 MNHEY and CDR2 SMNVEV (reference sequence). The V gene end was trimmed by 4 bases and the J gene end by 7 bases; junction bases not matched to a gene: 11. The CDR3 consists of 15 residues. The CDR3 DNA sequence: TGTGCCAGCAGTTCCCACCCAACAGGGGTCAATACGCAGTATTTT. It specifies CASSSHPTGVNTQYF.

The chain carries TRBV12-3 or TRBV12-4 and TRBJ1-5; 8 nucleotides match TRBD1. The CDR3 has 17 residues. Losses at the gene ends were 6 bases for V and 3 bases for J; bases not matched to a gene: 13. CDR3 region: CASSTGQGPRINQPQHF. The CDR3, as DNA: TGTGCCAGCAGCACCGGACAGGGACCTAGGATCAATCAGCCCCAGCATTTT.

The V and J genes are TRBV7-2 and TRBJ1-3, with D perhaps TRBD1 (5 bases). There are 15 residues in the CDR3. Trimming stripped 3 bases from V and 0 bases from J, with 9 bases between. From germline, CDR1 is SGHTA and CDR2 FQGNSA. This chain's CDR3 is CASSLGTLSGNTIYF. CDR3 bases: TGTGCCAGCAGCTTGGGGACCCTCTCTGGAAACACCATATATTTT.

This clonotype has more than one count but fewer than ten. This chain links TRBV12-3 or TRBV12-4 with TRBJ2-3; 8 bases line up with TRBD2. V was pared by 3 bases and J by 4 bases, with 3 bases of the junction left unmatched. The length of the CDR3 is 14 residues. Here the CDR3 DNA reads TGTGCCAGCAGTTTCCGGGAGGGTTCAGATACGCAGTATTTT. It encodes CASSFREGSDTQYF.

This clonotype was found a few times. The chain employs TRBV7-3 and TRBJ2-1; 12 bases agree with TRBD2. V dropped 4 bases and J dropped 7; count of bases not matched to a gene: 8. CDR1 SGHTA and CDR2 FQGTGA come from the germline V gene. The CDR3 covers 16 residues. The CDR3 region has the DNA TGTGCCAGCAGCTCTTCGACTAGCGGGAGTGTTAATGAGCAGTTCTTC. Encoded protein: CASSSSTSGSVNEQFF.

The chain combines TRBV15 with TRBJ1-2, with D unresolved. In germline, CDR1 is LNHNV, CDR2 YYDKDF (reference sequence). V shed 3 bases and J shed 4 bases, with 18 bases lying between them. The CDR3 spans 16 residues. CDR3 amino acids: CATSSGVRGGSYGYTF. CDR3 nucleotide sequence: TGTGCCACCAGCAGTGGGGTCCGCGGAGGTTCCTATGGCTACACCTTC.

V gene TRBV28 combines with J gene TRBJ2-1; 10 bases map to TRBD1. The CDR3 runs to 16 residues. V shed 6 bases, J shed 4 bases, and the junction held 9 bases outside the gene matches. Germline-derived CDR1 and CDR2 are MDHEN and SYDVKM. The CDR3 protein is CASSTSSGQGYNEQFF. CDR3 nucleotide sequence: TGTGCCAGCAGCACCTCTTCGGGACAGGGGTACAATGAGCAGTTCTTC.

The V gene is TRBV23-1, the J gene TRBJ2-1, with D perhaps TRBD1 or TRBD2 (5 bases each). TRBV23-1 is given ORF status, its function remaining uncertain. The V and J ends lost 7 bases and 6 bases respectively, with 16 bases between them. The CDR3 consists of 14 residues. The CDR3 coding sequence is TGCGCCAGCACCCCACGGGGCCGGTCCAATGAGCAGTTCTTC. It codes for CASTPRGRSNEQFF.

The chain links TRBV12-3 or TRBV12-4 to TRBJ2-5; 10 nucleotides align to TRBD2. The CDR3 is 18 residues long. J was trimmed by 0 bases and V by 3 bases; bases with no gene match: 10. The CDR3 spells CASSFQAGGVQYQETQYF. The CDR3 nucleotides are TGTGCCAGCAGTTTTCAAGCGGGAGGGGTCCAGTACCAAGAGACCCAGTACTTC.